A single sample is the source of the 14 T cell receptor beta chains below, sequenced in a study of T cell changes during pregnancy in multiple sclerosis. TCRdb's copy holds only in-frame clones and misses some; the assay was immunoSEQ multiplex PCR. The sample holds around 70,000 clones; approximately 90% are singletons and the top ten take 1.5% to 2%. The sequences come from peripheral blood, collected in the first trimester of pregnancy. The receptors derive from a female donor in good health, enrolled as a control in a pregnancy study.

The chain carries TRBV2 and TRBJ2-1, with TRBD2 matching over 9 bases. V lost 4 bases to trimming and J lost 4 bases; unmatched junction nucleotides: 20. Germline-derived CDR1 and CDR2 are SNHLY and FYNNEI. This CDR3 comprises 20 residues. CDR3 DNA sequence: TGTGCCAGCAGTGGATGGTTCGGGCTAGCGGGACAAGAGATTTACAATGAGCAGTTCTTC. It specifies CASSGWFGLAGQEIYNEQFF.

This CDR3 is CASSPMTSDTDTQYF. The CDR3 region has the DNA TGCGCCAGCAGCCCCATGACTAGCGACACAGATACGCAGTATTTT. V is TRBV5-1 and J is TRBJ2-3; 8 nucleotides line up with TRBD2. The CDR3 is made up of 15 amino acids. Per the germline V gene, CDR1 is SGHRS and CDR2 is YFSETQ. Trimming at V came to 4 bases and at J to 2 bases, leaving 6 bases not matched to a gene.

This chain links TRBV7-9 with TRBJ1-1; D is unresolved. Deletions cut 5 bases from V and 5 bases from J, with 21 bases between. The CDR3 is 16 amino acids. CDR1 and CDR2 from the germline V gene are SEHNR and FQNEAQ (reference sequence). The CDR3 DNA follows: TGTGCCAGCAGCCCCCGTTGGCGTCGCGAACAGACTGAAGCTTTCTTT. Translated: CASSPRWRREQTEAFF.

This clone turned up a few times. The J gene is TRBJ1-1, the V gene TRBV9; D call uncertain. This CDR3 region has 14 residues. Trimming took 1 base from V and 6 from J, leaving 13 bases between them. Germline loops: CDR1 SGDLS, CDR2 YYNGEE. The CDR3 DNA reads as TGTGCCAGCAGCGTATACCCCACAACACCTGAAGCTTTCTTT. Residues: CASSVYPTTPEAFF.

The genes are TRBV28 and TRBJ2-5; 10 bases are shared with TRBD2. Trimming removed 2 bases from V and 4 bases from J; junction bases left unmatched: 7. The CDR3 is made up of 16 amino acids. The germline gives CDR1 MDHEN, CDR2 SYDVKM. This chain's CDR3 is CASSLGASGSGETQYF. Written as DNA, the CDR3 is TGTGCCAGCAGTTTAGGGGCTAGCGGGAGTGGAGAGACCCAGTACTTC.

This clone appeared a single time. CDR3 bases: TGTGCCAGTAGTATAGGGGGCGGAGATACGCAGTATTTT. Its protein is CASSIGGGDTQYF. The rearrangement joins TRBV19 to TRBJ2-3; tentatively, D is TRBD1 (5 bases). Germline V gives CDR1 LNHDA, CDR2 SQIVND (reference sequence). V dropped 1 base and J dropped 5 bases, with 7 bases sitting between them. The CDR3 length is 13 residues.

The chain uses TRBV6-6 and TRBJ2-1, with a tentative D call TRBD2 (6 bases). V was clipped by 8 bases and J by 10 bases, with 18 bases between them. This CDR3 has 13 residues. Germline V gene data show CDR1 as MNHNY and CDR2 as SVGAGI (reference sequence). The CDR3 bases are TGTGCCAGCCGACTAGGAGAGGGGAGGGAGCAGTTCTTC. Amino acids: CASRLGEGREQFF.

The rearrangement links TRBV5-1 to TRBJ2-5; no definite D call. V was pared by 5 bases and J by 2 bases, with 7 bases between. Germline loops: CDR1 SGHRS, CDR2 YFSETQ. The CDR3 spans 12 residues. The CDR3, as DNA: TGCGCCAGCAGGTCACAGCAAGAGACCCAGTACTTC. Translated: CASRSQQETQYF.

The rearrangement links TRBV29-1 to TRBJ1-1; no firm D call. This CDR3 is 13 amino acids long. Germline V gene data show CDR1 as SQVTM and CDR2 as ANQGSEA. Trimming cost V 4 bases and J 0 bases, with 9 bases left between them. The CDR3 bases are TGCAGCGTTGGAGCAGGCATGAACACTGAAGCTTTCTTT. Its translation: CSVGAGMNTEAFF.

This chain links TRBV5-1 with TRBJ2-7; TRBD1 agrees at 11 bases. The CDR3 totals 14 residues. Per the germline V gene, CDR1 is SGHRS and CDR2 is YFSETQ. Trimming at V came to 2 bases and at J to 5 bases, leaving 3 bases not matched to a gene. DNA for the CDR3: TGCGCCAGCAGCTTCCGGGACAGGGGGGACGAGCAGTACTTC. Its protein product is CASSFRDRGDEQYF. Complete variable domain (other parts from reference TRBV5-1 and TRBJ2-7): KAGVTQTPRYLIKTRGQQVTLSCSPISGHRSVSWYQQTPGQGLQFLFEYFSETQRNKGNFPGRFSGRQFSNSRSEMNVSTLELGDSALYLCASSFRDRGDEQYFGPGTRLTVT.

V and J are TRBV2 and TRBJ1-4, with a weak D call TRBD1 (5 bases). Germline lookup yields CDR1 SNHLY and CDR2 FYNNEI. The V gene lost 4 bases and the J gene lost 8 bases, with 17 bases spanning the gap. The CDR3 consists of 15 residues. The CDR3 region has the DNA TGTGCCAGCAGTGCTTCGGGGGGTGAGAGAGAAAAACTGTTTTTT. Translated, it gives CASSASGGEREKLFF.

This clone was picked up one time. The rearrangement links TRBV6-1 to TRBJ1-2, with D tentatively TRBD1 (6 bases). Germline V gene sequence: CDR1 MNHNS, CDR2 SASEGT. With 1 base removed from V and 8 bases from J, the gap between germline ends came to 20 bases. CDR3 length: 16 amino acids. The CDR3 DNA sequence: TGTGCCAGCAGTGAAGGGGCGGAGGGGGGGCGAGACGGCTACACCTTC. It translates to CASSEGAEGGRDGYTF.

V usage is TRBV5-1 and J usage is TRBJ2-1, with D tentatively TRBD2 (5 bases). Trimming took 5 bases from V and 7 from J, leaving 13 bases between them. There are 13 residues in the CDR3. Germline CDR1 is SGHRS and CDR2 is YFSETQ. CDR3 in amino acids: CASRLDSSNEQFF. The CDR3 nucleotides read TGCGCCAGCAGGCTGGACTCAAGTAATGAGCAGTTCTTC. The whole variable domain, filled in from reference TRBV5-1 and TRBJ2-1, reads KAGVTQTPRYLIKTRGQQVTLSCSPISGHRSVSWYQQTPGQGLQFLFEYFSETQRNKGNFPGRFSGRQFSNSRSEMNVSTLELGDSALYLCASRLDSSNEQFFGPGTRLTVL.

V and J are TRBV15 and TRBJ2-3; TRBD2 agrees at 14 bases. CDR3 length: 17 amino acids. The trim removed 5 bases at V and 2 bases at J, leaving 6 bases unmatched. In germline, CDR1 is LNHNV, CDR2 YYDKDF (reference sequence). The CDR3 protein is CATSLRLAGGFTDTQYF. CDR3 bases: TGTGCCACCAGCTTACGACTAGCGGGAGGGTTCACAGATACGCAGTATTTT.